The text below deals with one T cell receptor (beta chain). Its cognate antigen is unknown. The sample comes from a study of T cell responses to AZD1222 COVID-19 vaccine. The method was immunoSEQ multiplex PCR; TCRdb's version includes in-frame clones alone and lacks a portion of them. The sample consists of around 87,000 clones, approximately 90% of them appearing once. V gave up 8 bases and J gave up 0 bases, with 23 bases separating them. The CDR3 extends over 19 amino acids. Germline lookup yields CDR1 LNHDA and CDR2 SQIVND (reference sequence). Whole-study results and caveats: Receipt of two AZD1222 doses was followed by a rise in Spike-specific TCR breadth and depth.

The chain is built from TRBV19 and TRBJ1-6; D gene uncertain. The clonotype was recovered from an adult in good health. Sequences were derived from peripheral blood, sampled on day 0 of AZD1222 vaccination. Written as DNA, the CDR3 is TGTGCCAGTTCTTTAGGGCATCCCACCGCCAGCTCCTATAATTCACCCCTCCACTTT. Amino acid sequence: CASSLGHPTASSYNSPLHF.